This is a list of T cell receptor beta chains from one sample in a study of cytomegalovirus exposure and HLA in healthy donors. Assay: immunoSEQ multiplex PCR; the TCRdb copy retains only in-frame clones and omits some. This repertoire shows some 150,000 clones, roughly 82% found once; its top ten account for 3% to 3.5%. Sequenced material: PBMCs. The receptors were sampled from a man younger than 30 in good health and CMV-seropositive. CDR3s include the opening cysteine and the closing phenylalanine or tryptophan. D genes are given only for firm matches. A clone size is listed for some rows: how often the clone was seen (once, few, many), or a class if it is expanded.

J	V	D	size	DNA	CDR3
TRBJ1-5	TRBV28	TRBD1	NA	TGTGCCAGCAGTTCGCAGGGGGCGGATAGCAATCAGCCCCAGCATTTT	CASSSQGADSNQPQHF
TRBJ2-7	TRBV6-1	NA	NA	TGTGCCAGCAGTGACGACAGCTACGAGCAGTACTTC	CASSDDSYEQYF
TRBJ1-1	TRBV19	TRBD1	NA	TGTGCCAGTATGAGGACAGGGTTGAACACTGAAGCTTTCTTT	CASMRTGLNTEAFF
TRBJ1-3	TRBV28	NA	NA	TGTGCCAGCAGTTTCTCTAACACCATATATTTT	CASSFSNTIYF
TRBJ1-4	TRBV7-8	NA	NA	TGTGCCAGCAGCTTAGTCCAGACAACTAATGAAAAACTGTTTTTT	CASSLVQTTNEKLFF
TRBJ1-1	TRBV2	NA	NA	TGTGCCACCACCGAAAGACAGGCCTTGAACACTGAAGCTTTCTTT	CATTERQALNTEAFF
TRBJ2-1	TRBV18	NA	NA	TGTGCCAGCTCACGAGCGGAGGGTGAGCAGTTCTTC	CASSRAEGEQFF
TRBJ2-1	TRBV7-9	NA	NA	TGTGCCAGCAGCTCCCTAGATTACCTCTCGAGCTCCTACAATGAGCAGTTCTTC	CASSSLDYLSSSYNEQFF
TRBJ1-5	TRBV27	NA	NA	TGTGCCAGCGGTCCCGGGGGGGGACAGCCCCAGCATTTT	CASGPGGGQPQHF
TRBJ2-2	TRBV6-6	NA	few	TGTGCCAGCAGCCACCGTCGGACTTCGAACACCGGGGAGCTGTTTTTT	CASSHRRTSNTGELFF
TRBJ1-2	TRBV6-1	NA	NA	TGTGCCAGCAGTGTACAGGGCGATTACGGCTACACCTTC	CASSVQGDYGYTF
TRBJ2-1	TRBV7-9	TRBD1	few	TGTGCCAGCAGCTTCGGGACAGGGTTTCAATCTCAGTCCTACAATGAGCAGTTCTTC	CASSFGTGFQSQSYNEQFF
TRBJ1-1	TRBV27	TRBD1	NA	TGTGCCAGCAGTCTGTGGGGACAGCTGAACACTGAAGCTTTCTTT	CASSLWGQLNTEAFF
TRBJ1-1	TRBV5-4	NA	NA	TGTGCCAGCAAAGGGACACCCGGGGGGCCCACTGAAGCTTTCTTT	CASKGTPGGPTEAFF
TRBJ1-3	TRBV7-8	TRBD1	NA	TGTGCCAGCAGCCCTCGACAGGGGAGCTCTGGAAACACCATATATTTT	CASSPRQGSSGNTIYF
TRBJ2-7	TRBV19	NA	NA	TGTGCCAGTAGTATTGGGACACCCTACGAGCAGTACTTC	CASSIGTPYEQYF
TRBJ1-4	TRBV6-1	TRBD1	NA	TGTGCCAGCAGTGCCAGGACAGGCGGTAATGAAAAACTGTTTTTT	CASSARTGGNEKLFF
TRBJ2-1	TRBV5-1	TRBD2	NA	TGCGCCAGCAGCTTGGAACTAGCGGGAGGGGGAAATGAGCAGTTCTTC	CASSLELAGGGNEQFF
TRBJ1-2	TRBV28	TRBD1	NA	TGTGCCAGCAGTATCCAGGACAGGGGGGACTATGGCTACACCTTC	CASSIQDRGDYGYTF
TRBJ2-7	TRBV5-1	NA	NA	TGCGCCAGCAGCCGAGCCTCGACAGACTACGAGCAGTACTTC	CASSRASTDYEQYF
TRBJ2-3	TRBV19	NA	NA	TGTGCCAGTAGTATCGGCAGGGCCTCAGATACGCAGTATTTT	CASSIGRASDTQYF
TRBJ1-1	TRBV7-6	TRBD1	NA	TGTGCCAGCAGCTTAGGACAGGGGTTGAGCACTGAATCTTTCTTT	CASSLGQGLSTESFF
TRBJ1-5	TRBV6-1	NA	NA	TGTGCCAGCAGTGAACCAGGAGAAGGGGAAACCCAGCATTTT	CASSEPGEGETQHF